This passage covers 7 T cell receptor beta chains from one sample sequenced in a study of cytomegalovirus exposure and HLA in healthy donors. The PCR had 60 Vbeta and 13 Jbeta primers. Only in-frame clones appear in the TCRdb table, and some are missing; sequencing was by immunoSEQ multiplex PCR. The sample shows about 89,000 clones, less than 75% of them seen only once. Material: PBMCs. These receptors all come from a man aged 25-45 years in good health and CMV-seronegative.

This clone occurred a few times. The genes are TRBV28 and TRBJ2-2, with 10 bases lining up with TRBD2. CDR3 length equals 15 residues. The germline V gene has CDR1 MDHEN and CDR2 SYDVKM. The junction had 2 bases not matched to a gene; V was cut back by 3 bases and J by 4 bases. CDR3 sequence: CASSLTSGSTGELFF. CDR3 bases: TGTGCCAGCAGTTTGACTAGCGGGTCCACCGGGGAGCTGTTTTTT.

Only a few counts were recorded for this clone. The chain couples TRBV15 to TRBJ2-1, with 9 bases lining up with TRBD1. From germline, CDR1 is LNHNV and CDR2 YYDKDF (reference sequence). This CDR3 has 17 residues. With 7 bases clipped from V and 3 bases from J, the junction kept 13 bases outside the gene matches. The CDR3 DNA follows: TGTGCCACCACCCAATTACAGGGGGCAGGGTACTACAATGAGCAGTTCTTC. It is translated as CATTQLQGAGYYNEQFF.

J is TRBJ2-1 and V is TRBV27; D is undetermined. V shed 7 bases and J shed 0 bases, with 13 bases lying between them. This CDR3 has 15 residues. Germline-derived CDR1 and CDR2 are MNHEY and SMNVEV (reference sequence). The CDR3 loop is CASNLLASSYNEQFF. The CDR3 bases are TGTGCCAGCAACCTCCTGGCAAGCTCCTACAATGAGCAGTTCTTC.

The chain carries TRBV10-3 and TRBJ1-2; TRBD1 aligns across 9 bases. The CDR3 is 16 amino acids. Looked up from germline, CDR1 is ENHRY and CDR2 is SYGVKD. Trimming removed 2 bases from V and 5 bases from J; junction bases left unmatched: 9. CDR3 sequence (DNA): TGTGCCATCAGTGAGCCGTCCGGGACAGGGACTTATGGCTACACCTTC. Protein product: CAISEPSGTGTYGYTF.

V gene TRBV5-1 combines with J gene TRBJ2-6; D perhaps matches TRBD2 (5 bases). The CDR3 extends over 16 amino acids. CDR1 is SGHRS, CDR2 YFSETQ, per germline. V lost 2 bases to trimming and J lost 0 bases, with 9 bases between them. DNA of the CDR3: TGCGCCAGCAGCTTTGAGGGCTACTCTGGGGCCAACGTCCTGACTTTC. This sequence encodes CASSFEGYSGANVLTF.

The rearrangement links TRBV7-2 to TRBJ1-6; D is unresolved. The germline CDR1 and CDR2 sequences are SGHTA and FQGNSA. Trimming cost V 5 bases and J 10 bases, with 18 bases left between them. CDR3 size: 15 residues. The CDR3 sequence: CASSAGRVEESPLHF. In DNA, the CDR3 is TGTGCCAGCAGCGCCGGGAGGGTAGAGGAATCACCCCTCCACTTT.

V gene TRBV19 combines with J gene TRBJ1-6; 11 bases are a match to TRBD1. Germline values: CDR1 LNHDA, CDR2 SQIVND (reference sequence). Trimming at V came to 6 bases and at J to 6 bases, leaving 7 bases not matched to a gene. The CDR3 is 16 residues long. The chain's CDR3 is CASSTLGQGGNSPLHF. CDR3 nucleotides: TGTGCCAGTAGCACCCTGGGACAGGGGGGTAATTCACCCCTCCACTTT.